One sample yielded the 2 T cell receptor beta chains listed below, sequenced in a study of tumor-infiltrating lymphocytes in primary liver carcinoma. Co-extraction yielded RNA and DNA from roughly 20-30 mg of unsorted bulk tissue. From 450 to 600 ng total RNA, TCR beta cDNA was generated with a primer in the constant region. It was through three nested multiplex PCR rounds of slightly modified ARM-PCR that TCR beta libraries arose. The two initial PCR rounds, about 9 cycles each, used TRBV1-TRBV30 forward and C-beta reverse primers. A single record per CDR3 protein comes from TCRdb applying MiXCR to the multiplex PCR reads. Among about 43,000 distinct CDR3 sequences listed, about three quarters were seen once. Sequenced material: liver tumor tissue from sampling region 2. The sample's subset: tumor region T2, inferior pole. The receptor set was obtained from a man aged 40-49 years with primary liver carcinoma and hepatitis B virus infection.

Concerning this clonotype itself: Just one base apart from a much larger clone, this may be a read error. V is TRBV11-2 and J is TRBJ2-7; unclear D gene. This CDR3 region has 14 residues. V gave up 0 bases and J gave up 4 bases, with 10 bases separating them. Germline V gene sequence: CDR1 SGHAT, CDR2 FQNNGV. The CDR3 reads CASSLDFKIYEQYF. The CDR3 DNA reads TGTGCCAGCAGCTTAGATTTCAAGATATACGAGCAGTACTTC.

About this clonotype itself: Sequence at one end of the junction differs from germline and may be a read error. This rearrangement joins TRBV4-3 to TRBJ2-5; possibly TRBD2 for D (6 bases). The germline V gene has CDR1 LGHNA and CDR2 YSLEER. This CDR3 is built from 17 residues. The CDR3 sequence is CASSQAASVRTGETQYF. Written as DNA, the CDR3 is TGCGCCAGCAGCCAAGCGGCTAGCGTGAGGACGGGTGAGACCCAGTACTTT.